The clone carrying this TCR beta chain came up a few times. Its target is not known. This sample is drawn from a study of CD8 T cells in ankylosing spondylitis. The TCR beta libraries were generated through quantitative 5'-RACE incorporating molecular barcodes. TCRdb ran MiXCR on the 5' RACE reads and lists one entry per CDR3 protein. The sample lists 380,000 or so distinct CDR3 sequences, approximately 22% occurring once. The study, taken as a whole, reports: Disease-linked clones, CD8+, were relatively rare in peripheral blood. As reported, disease-linked clones showed significant enrichment in matched ankylosing spondylitis synovial fluid.

The CDR3 extends over 17 amino acids. Germline CDR1 reads MNHEY; CDR2 reads SMNVEV (reference sequence). The junction had 7 bases not matched to a gene; V was cut back by 4 bases and J by 1 base. This chain links TRBV27 with TRBJ2-3, with TRBD2 identical over 11 bases. Material: blood, either unsorted or a sorted T cell fraction (not recorded which). The clonotype originates from a male donor with ankylosing spondylitis or in good health (not recorded which). The CDR3 sequence: CASSSELAGERTDTQYF. The CDR3 DNA follows: TGTGCCAGCAGTTCCGAACTAGCGGGGGAGCGCACAGATACGCAGTATTTT.